Presented here are 9 T cell receptor beta chains from one specimen sequenced in a study of OX40 agonist ivuxolimab in advanced cancers. Clones were sequenced by immunoSEQ multiplex PCR, and TCRdb holds only the in-frame ones, with some missing. The sample shows 90,000 or so clones, just under 90% of them seen only once. The material sequenced was CD4+ or CD8+ T cells sorted from blood, taken in a trial of the OX40 agonist ivuxolimab. The receptors originated from an adult with an advanced solid tumor such as melanoma, head and neck, liver or kidney cancer.

This rearrangement joins TRBV13 to TRBJ1-5; 7 positions agree with TRBD1. The CDR3 consists of 14 residues. The trim removed 0 bases at V and 4 bases at J, leaving 0 bases unmatched. In germline, CDR1 is PRHDT, CDR2 FYEKMQ (reference sequence). Here the CDR3 reads CASSLGQGNQPQHF. The CDR3 DNA reads TGTGCCAGCAGCTTAGGACAGGGGAATCAGCCCCAGCATTTT.

The rearrangement links TRBV15 to TRBJ2-4; TRBD1 agrees at 10 bases. Germline CDR1 LNHNV, CDR2 YYDKDF (reference sequence). V trimming: 9 bases; J trimming: 1 base; junction bases outside the gene matches: 15. CDR3 length: 18 amino acids. The chain's CDR3 is CATREGDRGPSAKNIQYF. In nucleotides, the CDR3 is TGTGCCACTAGGGAGGGGGACAGGGGACCGTCGGCCAAAAACATTCAGTACTTC.

In this sample, this clone turned up once. The V gene is TRBV7-9, the J gene TRBJ1-1; 10 positions match TRBD1. Germline CDR1 and CDR2: SEHNR and FQNEAQ (reference sequence). V lost 7 bases, J lost 3 bases, and 8 bases stayed unmatched. The CDR3 consists of 15 residues. CDR3 sequence reads: CASTWDRGKYTEAFF. The CDR3 DNA is TGTGCCAGCACCTGGGACAGGGGAAAGTACACTGAAGCTTTCTTT.

CDR3 loop: CASSLDVGTYEQYF. The CDR3 DNA sequence: TGTGCCAGCAGCTTAGACGTCGGAACCTACGAGCAGTACTTC. The chain couples TRBV11-2 to TRBJ2-7; D not resolved. Between the trimmed V and J ends, which lost 0 bases and 2 bases, there was a span of 8 bases. Per the germline V gene, CDR1 is SGHAT and CDR2 is FQNNGV. CDR3 size: 14 residues. The complete variable domain, with remaining parts taken from reference TRBV11-2 and TRBJ2-7, reads EAGVAQSPRYKIIEKRQSVAFWCNPISGHATLYWYQQILGQGPKLLIQFQNNGVVDDSQLPKDRFSAERLKGVDSTLKIQPAKLEDSAVYLCASSLDVGTYEQYFGPGTRLTVT.

V gene TRBV12-5 combines with J gene TRBJ2-1; no reliable D call. The CDR3 totals 13 residues. Germline CDR1 is LGHNT and CDR2 is FRNRAP. Trimming shortened V by 1 base and J by 5 bases, and 6 bases separated the two germline ends. CDR3 nucleotide sequence: TGTGCTAGTGGTTTGGGCCCGCACAATGAGCAGTTCTTC. Translated, it gives CASGLGPHNEQFF.

The chain is built from TRBV6-5 and TRBJ1-4; D not resolved. V was pared by 0 bases and J by 6 bases, with 11 bases between. The CDR3 sequence is 15 residues long. Per germline, CDR1 MNHEY and CDR2 SVGAGI. The CDR3 bases are TGTGCCAGCAGTTACTCATCTGGGCGATATGAAAAACTGTTTTTT. Encoded protein: CASSYSSGRYEKLFF.

V usage is TRBV10-1 and J usage is TRBJ1-2; 7 nucleotides agree with TRBD1. V lost 3 bases and J lost 5; bases outside the gene matches: 3. This CDR3 has 13 residues. Looked up from germline, CDR1 is WNHNN and CDR2 is SYGVQD (reference sequence). The CDR3 DNA reads as TGCGCCAGCAGTGAAGTCAGGGGGTATGGCTACACCTTC. Amino acids: CASSEVRGYGYTF.

The chain uses TRBV19 and TRBJ2-5; possible D gene TRBD2, 5 bases. With 6 bases removed from V and 1 base from J, the gap between germline ends came to 12 bases. CDR1 and CDR2 (germline): LNHDA, SQIVND (reference sequence). This CDR3 has 14 residues. The CDR3 loop reads CASSPGLSQETQYF. The CDR3, as DNA: TGTGCCAGTAGCCCCGGACTGAGCCAAGAGACCCAGTACTTC.

The chain recombines TRBV19 with TRBJ1-4, with 7 bases identical to TRBD1. The CDR3 length is 16 residues. The germline CDR1 and CDR2 sequences are LNHDA and SQIVND (reference sequence). Trimming removed 5 bases from V and 0 bases from J; junction bases left unmatched: 6. Written as DNA, the CDR3 is TGTGCCAGTAGTGTCCGACAGGGAGCAACTAATGAAAAACTGTTTTTT. Its translation is CASSVRQGATNEKLFF.